A selection of T cell receptor beta chains follows, all from one sample in a study of blood T cell repertoires in COVID-19. Libraries were prepared by immunoSEQ multiplex PCR; TCRdb keeps only in-frame clonotypes and omits some of them. This table holds some 210,000 clones, 70% to 90% found once. Source material: PBMCs or T cells enriched from blood (not recorded which). The source is a middle-aged man who had recovered from COVID-19. CDR3s include the opening cysteine and the closing phenylalanine or tryptophan.

V,CDR3
TRBV5-1,CASSFMNEQFF
TRBV19,CASRRQGAGETQYF
TRBV12-3/TRBV12-4,CASLGTGGSEAFF
TRBV30,CAWRNLGDRVRINYGYTF
TRBV5-1,CASSLGPGIGSSYNEQFF
TRBV7-8,CASMEAQGTDTQYF
TRBV3-1/TRBV3-2,CASGETGYQETQYF
TRBV9,CASSGDRGTVSRYTF
TRBV10-3,CAISEDRVYGYTF
TRBV6-5,CASSSGSRYDTQYF
TRBV18,CASSPAKGEAFF
TRBV5-1,CASSLDSGGRDGYTF
TRBV6-5,CASDWGVRETQYF
TRBV2,CASRLGQGAGGYTF
TRBV7-9,CASSLEGTGPKLRYF
TRBV6-1,CASSEVGTSGGASLYNEQFF
TRBV2,CASSWSGGRRIYGYTF
TRBV27,CASSLSRGTEAFF
TRBV4-2,CASSRSPGHVRELFF
TRBV19,CASSINKKGENGGYTF
TRBV14,CASSQVLRHGYTF
TRBV19,CASSPNDSPLSF
TRBV7-2,CASSRREGPGELFF
TRBV2,CASQGTDTGELFF
TRBV24-1,CATSDGTTGGYTF
TRBV5-1,CASSLSISGANVLTF
TRBV19,CASSITVNNEQFF
TRBV24-1,CATSDPGTGYGYTF
TRBV14,CASTPQGIAGANVLTF
TRBV9,CASSVAGGSSAGELFF
TRBV7-9,CASSKAAPGVDGYTF
TRBV11-2,CASSGRDRGRGTDTQYF
TRBV24-1,CATSDDSEAFF
TRBV2,CASSPGWPVNQPQHF
TRBV9,CASSLTKTYNSPLHF
TRBV15,CATSRELNYGYTF
TRBV2,CASNGRVSNTEAFF
TRBV30,CAWRSGAPTAFF
TRBV9,CASSPRFADPNSPLHF
TRBV4-1,CASSQVVGGANSPLHF
TRBV5-1,CASSSGSGTEAFF
TRBV2,CASRVDRGEKLFF
TRBV2,CASSVQGNGYTF
TRBV30,CAWSVPGTDSGNTIYF
TRBV27,CASSPGQGRGTSSGNTIYF